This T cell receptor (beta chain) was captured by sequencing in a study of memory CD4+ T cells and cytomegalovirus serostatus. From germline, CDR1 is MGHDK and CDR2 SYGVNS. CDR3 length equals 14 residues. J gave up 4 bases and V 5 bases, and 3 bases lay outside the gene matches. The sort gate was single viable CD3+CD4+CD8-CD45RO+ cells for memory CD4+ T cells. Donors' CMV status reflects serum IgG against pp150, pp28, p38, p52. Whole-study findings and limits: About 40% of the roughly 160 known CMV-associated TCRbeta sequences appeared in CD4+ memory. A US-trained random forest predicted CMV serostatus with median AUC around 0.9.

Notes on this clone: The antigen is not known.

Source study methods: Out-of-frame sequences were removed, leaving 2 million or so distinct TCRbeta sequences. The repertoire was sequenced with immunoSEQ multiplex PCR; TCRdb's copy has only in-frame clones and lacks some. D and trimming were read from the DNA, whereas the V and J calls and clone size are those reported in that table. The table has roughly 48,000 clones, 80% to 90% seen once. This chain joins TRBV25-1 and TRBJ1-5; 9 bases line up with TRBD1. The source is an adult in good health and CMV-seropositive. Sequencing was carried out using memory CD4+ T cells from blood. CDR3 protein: CASSPGQGNQPQHF. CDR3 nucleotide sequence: TGTGCCAGCAGTCCGGGACAGGGTAATCAGCCCCAGCATTTT.